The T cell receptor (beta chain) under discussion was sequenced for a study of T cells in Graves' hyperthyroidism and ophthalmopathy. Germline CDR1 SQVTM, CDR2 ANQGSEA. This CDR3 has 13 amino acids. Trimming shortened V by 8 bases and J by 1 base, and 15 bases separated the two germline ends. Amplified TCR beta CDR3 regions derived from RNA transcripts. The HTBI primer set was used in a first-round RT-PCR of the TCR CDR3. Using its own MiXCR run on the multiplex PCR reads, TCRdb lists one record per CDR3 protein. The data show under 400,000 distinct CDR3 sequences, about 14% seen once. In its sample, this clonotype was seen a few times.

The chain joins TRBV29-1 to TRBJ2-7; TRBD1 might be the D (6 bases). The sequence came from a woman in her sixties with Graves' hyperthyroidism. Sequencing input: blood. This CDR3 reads CSTWTDTSYEQYF. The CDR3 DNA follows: TGCAGCACTTGGACAGATACGTCCTACGAGCAGTACTTC.